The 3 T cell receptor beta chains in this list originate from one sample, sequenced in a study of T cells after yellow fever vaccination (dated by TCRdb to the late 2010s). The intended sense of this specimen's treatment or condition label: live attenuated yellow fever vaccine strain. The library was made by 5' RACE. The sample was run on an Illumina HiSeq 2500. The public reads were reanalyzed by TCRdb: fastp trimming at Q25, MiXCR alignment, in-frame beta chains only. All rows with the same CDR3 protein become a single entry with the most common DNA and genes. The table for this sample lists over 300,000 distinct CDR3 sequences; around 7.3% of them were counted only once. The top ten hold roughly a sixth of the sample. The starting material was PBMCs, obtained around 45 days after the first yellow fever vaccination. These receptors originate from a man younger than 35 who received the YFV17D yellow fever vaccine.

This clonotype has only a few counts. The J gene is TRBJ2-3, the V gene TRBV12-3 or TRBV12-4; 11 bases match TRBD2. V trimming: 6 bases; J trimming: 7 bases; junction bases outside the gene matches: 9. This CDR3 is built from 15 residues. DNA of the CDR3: TGTGCCAGCAGCCAATATAGCGGGGGGGCGAATACGCAGTATTTT. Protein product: CASSQYSGGANTQYF.

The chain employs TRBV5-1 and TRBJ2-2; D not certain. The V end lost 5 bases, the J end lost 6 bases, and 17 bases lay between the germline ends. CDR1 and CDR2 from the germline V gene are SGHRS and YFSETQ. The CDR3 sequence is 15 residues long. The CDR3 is CASRPATATAGELFF. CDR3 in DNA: TGCGCCAGCAGACCAGCGACCGCCACCGCCGGGGAGCTGTTTTTT.

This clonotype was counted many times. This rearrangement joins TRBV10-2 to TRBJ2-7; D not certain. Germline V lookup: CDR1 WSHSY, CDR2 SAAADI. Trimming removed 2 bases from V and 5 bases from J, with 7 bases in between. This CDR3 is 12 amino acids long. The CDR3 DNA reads TGCGCCAGCAGTGAGATGGCGAACGAGCAGTACGTC. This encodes CASSEMANEQYV.